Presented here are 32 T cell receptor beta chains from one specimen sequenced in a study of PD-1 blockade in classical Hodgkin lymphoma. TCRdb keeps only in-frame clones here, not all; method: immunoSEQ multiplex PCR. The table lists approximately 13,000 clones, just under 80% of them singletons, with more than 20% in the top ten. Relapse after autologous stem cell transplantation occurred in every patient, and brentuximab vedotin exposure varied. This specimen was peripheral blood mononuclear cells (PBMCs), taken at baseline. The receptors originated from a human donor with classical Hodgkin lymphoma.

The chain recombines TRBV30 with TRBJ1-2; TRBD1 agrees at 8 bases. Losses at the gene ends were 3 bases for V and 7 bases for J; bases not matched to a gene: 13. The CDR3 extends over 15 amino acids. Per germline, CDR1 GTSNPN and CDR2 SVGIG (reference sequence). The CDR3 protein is CAWRGRGQASGGYTF. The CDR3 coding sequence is TGTGCCTGGAGAGGAAGGGGACAGGCGAGCGGTGGCTACACCTTC.

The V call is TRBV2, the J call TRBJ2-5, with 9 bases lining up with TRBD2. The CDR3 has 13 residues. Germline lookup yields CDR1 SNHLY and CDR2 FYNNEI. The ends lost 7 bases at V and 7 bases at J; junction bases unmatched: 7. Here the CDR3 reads CASNLAGFGTQYF. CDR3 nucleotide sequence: TGTGCCAGCAATCTAGCGGGGTTTGGGACCCAGTACTTC. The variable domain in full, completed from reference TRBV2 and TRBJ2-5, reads EPEVTQTPSHQVTQMGQEVILRCVPISNHLYFYWYRQILGQKVEFLVSFYNNEISEKSEIFDDQFSVERPDGSNFTLKIRSTKLEDSAMYFCASNLAGFGTQYFGPGTRLLVL.

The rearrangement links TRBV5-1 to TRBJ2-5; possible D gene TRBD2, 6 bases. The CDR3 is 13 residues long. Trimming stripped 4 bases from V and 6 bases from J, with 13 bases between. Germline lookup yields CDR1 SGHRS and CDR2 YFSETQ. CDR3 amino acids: CASSPGAGQTQYF. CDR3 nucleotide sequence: TGCGCCAGCAGCCCGGGAGCGGGCCAGACCCAGTACTTC.

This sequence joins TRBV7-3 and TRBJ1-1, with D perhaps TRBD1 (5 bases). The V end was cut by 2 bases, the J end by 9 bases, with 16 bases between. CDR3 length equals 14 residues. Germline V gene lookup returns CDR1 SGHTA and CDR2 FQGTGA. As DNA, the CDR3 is TGTGCCAGCAGCTTATATCGGGACGCCCAGCAAGCTTTCTTT. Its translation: CASSLYRDAQQAFF.

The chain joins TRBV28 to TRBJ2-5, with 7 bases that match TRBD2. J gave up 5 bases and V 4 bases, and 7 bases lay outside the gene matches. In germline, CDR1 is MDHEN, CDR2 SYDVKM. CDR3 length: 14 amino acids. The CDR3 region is CASSSGGGWETQYF. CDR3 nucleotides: TGTGCCAGCAGTTCTGGGGGGGGTTGGGAGACCCAGTACTTC.

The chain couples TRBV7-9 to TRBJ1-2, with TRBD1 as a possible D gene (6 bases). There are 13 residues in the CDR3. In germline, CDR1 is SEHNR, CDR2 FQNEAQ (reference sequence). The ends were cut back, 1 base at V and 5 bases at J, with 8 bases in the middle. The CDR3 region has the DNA TGTGCCAGCAGCTTAGAGGGGGGGTATGGCTACACCTTC. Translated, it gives CASSLEGGYGYTF.

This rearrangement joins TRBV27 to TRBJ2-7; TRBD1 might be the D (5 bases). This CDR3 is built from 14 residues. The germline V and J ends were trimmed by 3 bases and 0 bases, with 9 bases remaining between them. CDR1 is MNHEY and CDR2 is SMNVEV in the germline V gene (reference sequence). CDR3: CASSFGAHSYEQYF. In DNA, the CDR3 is TGTGCCAGCAGTTTTGGGGCTCACTCCTACGAGCAGTACTTC.

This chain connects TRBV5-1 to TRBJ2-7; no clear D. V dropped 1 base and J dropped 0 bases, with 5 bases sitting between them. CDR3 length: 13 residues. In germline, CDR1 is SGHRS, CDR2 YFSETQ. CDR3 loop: CASSLYGSYEQYF. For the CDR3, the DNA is TGCGCCAGCAGCTTGTATGGCTCCTACGAGCAGTACTTC.

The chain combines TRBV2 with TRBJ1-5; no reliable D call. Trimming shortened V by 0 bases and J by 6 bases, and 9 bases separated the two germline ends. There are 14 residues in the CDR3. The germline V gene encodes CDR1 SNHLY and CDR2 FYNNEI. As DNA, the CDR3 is TGTGCCAGCAGTGAAGCAAGGGTAGGTCAGCCCCAGCATTTT. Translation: CASSEARVGQPQHF. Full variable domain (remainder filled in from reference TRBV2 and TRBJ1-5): EPEVTQTPSHQVTQMGQEVILRCVPISNHLYFYWYRQILGQKVEFLVSFYNNEISEKSEIFDDQFSVERPDGSNFTLKIRSTKLEDSAMYFCASSEARVGQPQHFGDGTRLSIL.

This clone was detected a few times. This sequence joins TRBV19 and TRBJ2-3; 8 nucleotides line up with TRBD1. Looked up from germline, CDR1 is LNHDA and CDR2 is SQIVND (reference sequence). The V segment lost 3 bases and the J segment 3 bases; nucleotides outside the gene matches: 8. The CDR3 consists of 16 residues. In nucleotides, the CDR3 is TGTGCCAGTAGTATTGTGCAGGGGGCAGGGACAGATACGCAGTATTTT. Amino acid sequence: CASSIVQGAGTDTQYF.

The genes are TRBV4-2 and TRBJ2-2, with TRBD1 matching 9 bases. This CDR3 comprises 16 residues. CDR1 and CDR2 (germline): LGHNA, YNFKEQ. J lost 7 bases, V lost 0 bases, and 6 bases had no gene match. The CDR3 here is CASSQEGTGYLGELFF. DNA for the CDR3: TGTGCCAGCAGCCAAGAGGGGACAGGGTATCTCGGGGAGCTGTTTTTT.

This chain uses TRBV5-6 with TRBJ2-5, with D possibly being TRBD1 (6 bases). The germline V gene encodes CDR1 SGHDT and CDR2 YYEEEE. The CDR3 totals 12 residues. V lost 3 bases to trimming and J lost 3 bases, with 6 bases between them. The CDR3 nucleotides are TGTGCCAGCAGCTACAGGGAAGAGACCCAGTACTTC. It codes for CASSYREETQYF.

The chain's CDR3 is CASSSGHSGAETQYF. DNA of the CDR3: TGTGCCAGCAGCTCAGGCCACAGTGGGGCAGAGACCCAGTACTTC. The chain combines TRBV7-9 with TRBJ2-5; the D gene is possibly TRBD1 (5 bases). The V gene lost 4 bases and the J gene lost 4 bases, with 16 bases spanning the gap. The CDR3 loop spans 15 amino acids. The germline CDR1 and CDR2 sequences are SEHNR and FQNEAQ (reference sequence).

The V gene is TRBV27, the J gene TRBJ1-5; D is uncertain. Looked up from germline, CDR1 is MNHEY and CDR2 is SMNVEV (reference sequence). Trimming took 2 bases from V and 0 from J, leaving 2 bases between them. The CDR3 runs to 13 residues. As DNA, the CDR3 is TGTGCCAGCAGTTTAGGTAGCAATCAGCCCCAGCATTTT. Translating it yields CASSLGSNQPQHF.

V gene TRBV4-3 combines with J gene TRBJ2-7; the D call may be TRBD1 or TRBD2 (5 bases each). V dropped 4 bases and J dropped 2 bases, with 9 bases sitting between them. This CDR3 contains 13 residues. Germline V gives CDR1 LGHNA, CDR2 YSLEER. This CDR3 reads CASSLGPTYEQYF. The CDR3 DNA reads TGCGCCAGCAGCCTGGGACCGACCTACGAGCAGTACTTC.

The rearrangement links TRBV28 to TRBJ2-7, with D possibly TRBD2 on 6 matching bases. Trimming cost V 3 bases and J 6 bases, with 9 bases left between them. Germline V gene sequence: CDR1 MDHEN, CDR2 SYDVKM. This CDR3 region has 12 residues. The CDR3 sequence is CASSFGGLEQYF. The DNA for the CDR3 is TGTGCCAGCAGTTTCGGGGGACTCGAGCAGTACTTC.

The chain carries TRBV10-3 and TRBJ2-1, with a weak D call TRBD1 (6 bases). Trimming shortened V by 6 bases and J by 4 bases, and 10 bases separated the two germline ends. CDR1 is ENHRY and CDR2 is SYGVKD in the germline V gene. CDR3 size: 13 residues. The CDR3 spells CAIRNRVYNEQFF. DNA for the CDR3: TGTGCCATCAGAAACAGGGTTTACAATGAGCAGTTCTTC.

CDR3 DNA sequence: TGTGCCACCAGCAGAAGGAACACTGAAGCTTTCTTT. As protein: CATSRRNTEAFF. The chain joins TRBV15 to TRBJ1-1; D unclear. V was cut by 2 bases and J by 1 base, with 2 bases left in between. This CDR3 has 12 residues. Germline V gives CDR1 LNHNV, CDR2 YYDKDF (reference sequence).

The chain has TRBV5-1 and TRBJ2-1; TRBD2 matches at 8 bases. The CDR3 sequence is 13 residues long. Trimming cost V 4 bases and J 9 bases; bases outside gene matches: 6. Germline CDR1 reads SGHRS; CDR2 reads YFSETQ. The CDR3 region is CASSTPGLVEQFF. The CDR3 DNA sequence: TGCGCCAGCAGCACCCCGGGACTAGTTGAGCAGTTCTTC.

The CDR3 nucleotides read TGTGCCAGCAGCTTTGCTGCTGAAGCTTTCTTT. Residues: CASSFAAEAFF. V is TRBV7-9 and J is TRBJ1-1, with D unclear. CDR1 SEHNR and CDR2 FQNEAQ come from the germline V gene (reference sequence). V was clipped by 3 bases and J by 6 bases, with 5 bases between them. This CDR3 comprises 11 residues.

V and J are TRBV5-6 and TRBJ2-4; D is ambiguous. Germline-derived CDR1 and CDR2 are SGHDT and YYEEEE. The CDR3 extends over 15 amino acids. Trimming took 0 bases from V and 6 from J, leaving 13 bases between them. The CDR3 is CASSLGRFVLNIQYF. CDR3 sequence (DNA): TGTGCCAGCAGCTTGGGCCGATTTGTACTAAACATTCAGTACTTC.

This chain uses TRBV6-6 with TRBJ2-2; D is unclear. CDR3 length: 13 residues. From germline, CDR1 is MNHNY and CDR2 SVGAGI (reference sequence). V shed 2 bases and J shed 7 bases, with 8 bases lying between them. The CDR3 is CASSYGDYGELFF. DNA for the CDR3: TGTGCCAGCAGTTACGGGGATTACGGGGAGCTGTTTTTT.

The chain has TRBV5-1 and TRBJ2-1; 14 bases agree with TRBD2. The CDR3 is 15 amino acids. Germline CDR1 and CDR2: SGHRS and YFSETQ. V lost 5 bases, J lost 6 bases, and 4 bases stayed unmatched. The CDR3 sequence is CASSMGLAGANEQFF. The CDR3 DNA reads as TGCGCCAGCAGTATGGGACTAGCGGGGGCCAATGAGCAGTTCTTC.

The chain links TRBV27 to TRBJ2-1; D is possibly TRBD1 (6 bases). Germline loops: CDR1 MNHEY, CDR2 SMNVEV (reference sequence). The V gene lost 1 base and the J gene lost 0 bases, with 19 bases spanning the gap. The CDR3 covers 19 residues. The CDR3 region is CASSLYPPTGWGSYNEQFF. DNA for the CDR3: TGTGCCAGCAGTTTATACCCCCCCACAGGGTGGGGCTCCTACAATGAGCAGTTCTTC.

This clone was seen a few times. In DNA, the CDR3 is TGTGCCAGCAGTTACTACAGGGGCTACACCTTC. Protein sequence: CASSYYRGYTF. The rearrangement links TRBV6-6 to TRBJ1-2; tentatively, D is TRBD1 (5 bases). Trimming shortened V by 1 base and J by 8 bases, and 5 bases separated the two germline ends. This CDR3 is built from 11 residues. Germline CDR1 reads MNHNY; CDR2 reads SVGAGI (reference sequence).

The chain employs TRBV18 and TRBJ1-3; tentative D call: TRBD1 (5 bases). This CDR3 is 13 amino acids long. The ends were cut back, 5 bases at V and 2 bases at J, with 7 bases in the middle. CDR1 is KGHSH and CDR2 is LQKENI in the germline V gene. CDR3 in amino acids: CASSKQAGNTIYF. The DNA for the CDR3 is TGTGCCAGCTCAAAACAGGCTGGAAACACCATATATTTT.

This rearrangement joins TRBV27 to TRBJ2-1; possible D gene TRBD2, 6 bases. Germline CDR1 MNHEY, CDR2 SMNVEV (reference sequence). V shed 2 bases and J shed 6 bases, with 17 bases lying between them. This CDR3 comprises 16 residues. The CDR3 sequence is CASSLGSGVLGNEQFF. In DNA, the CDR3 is TGTGCCAGCAGTTTAGGTAGCGGCGTCCTGGGCAATGAGCAGTTCTTC.

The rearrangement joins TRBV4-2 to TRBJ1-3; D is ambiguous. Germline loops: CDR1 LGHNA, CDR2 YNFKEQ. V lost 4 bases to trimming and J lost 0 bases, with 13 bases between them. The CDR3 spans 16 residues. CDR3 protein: CASSPLDSRSGNTIYF. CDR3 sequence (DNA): TGTGCCAGCAGCCCCCTGGACTCCCGCTCTGGAAACACCATATATTTT.

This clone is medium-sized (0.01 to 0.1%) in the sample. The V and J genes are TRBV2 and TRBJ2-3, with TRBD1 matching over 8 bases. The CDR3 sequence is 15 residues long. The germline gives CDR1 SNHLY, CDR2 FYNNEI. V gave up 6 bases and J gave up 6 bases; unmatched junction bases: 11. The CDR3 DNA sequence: TGTGCCAGCAGGAAGGACAGGGTTTACGTCGATACGCAGTATTTT. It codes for CASRKDRVYVDTQYF.

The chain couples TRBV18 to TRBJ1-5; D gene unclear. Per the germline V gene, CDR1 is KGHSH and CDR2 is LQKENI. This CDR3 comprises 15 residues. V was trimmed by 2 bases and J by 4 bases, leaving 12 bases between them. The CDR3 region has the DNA TGTGCCAGCTCACCAGTATGGACGGAGAATCAGCCCCAGCATTTT. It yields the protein CASSPVWTENQPQHF.

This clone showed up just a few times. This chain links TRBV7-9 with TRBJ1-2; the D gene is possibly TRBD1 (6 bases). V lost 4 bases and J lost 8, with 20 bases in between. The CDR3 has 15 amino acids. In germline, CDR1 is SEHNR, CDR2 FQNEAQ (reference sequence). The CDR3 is CASSWRGGLSWGYTF. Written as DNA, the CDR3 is TGTGCCAGCAGCTGGAGAGGGGGGCTCTCTTGGGGCTACACCTTC.

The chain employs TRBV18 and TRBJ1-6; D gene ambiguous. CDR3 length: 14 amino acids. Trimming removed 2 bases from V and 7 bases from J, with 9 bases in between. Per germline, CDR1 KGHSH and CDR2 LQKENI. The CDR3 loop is CASSPGQANSPLHF. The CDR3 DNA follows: TGTGCCAGCTCACCAGGGCAGGCCAATTCACCCCTCCACTTT.